The sequence of this TCR beta chain was determined in a study of T-cell reconstitution after alpha-beta-depleted transplantation in children. CDR3 length: 15 amino acids. Trimming took off 2 bases at V and 3 bases at J, with 14 bases between the two ends. Germline assignment: CDR1 SGHRS and CDR2 YFSETQ. Using unique molecular identifiers, the investigators prepared the TCRbeta library. TCRdb re-derived calls from the PCR reads in MiXCR, one entry per CDR3 protein. The sample yields 600,000 to 800,000 distinct CDR3 sequences, 13% seen once. Ten or more counts support this clonotype. The antigen is undetermined. Findings and limits, study-wide: Expanded clones from the graft, numbering several hundred, reportedly supplied alpha-beta T cells about two months after transplant. Once a year had passed after transplant, T-cell counts and diversity came mostly from newly produced T cells.

This TCR was recovered from a girl under 10 years old with congenital amegakaryocytic thrombocytopenia, due to receive a stem cell transplant. The input for sequencing was PBMCs, taken before TCRalphabeta/CD19-depleted stem cell transplant. The rearrangement joins TRBV5-1 to TRBJ2-5; tentative D call: TRBD1 (5 bases). The CDR3 sequence: CASSFRVNKEETQYF. Written as DNA, the CDR3 is TGCGCCAGCAGCTTCAGGGTGAACAAGGAAGAGACCCAGTACTTC.